This TCR beta chain originates from a study of post-analysis software for immune sequencing data. Across the whole study: Relapsing-remitting, secondary progressive and progressive-relapsing forms made up the multiple sclerosis disease courses.

This clonotype was counted between two and nine times. Its target is unknown. Study-wide results and limits: There was significantly lower normalized Chao1 diversity in multiple sclerosis patients than in controls. Under the F measure, samples that were prepared in one batch clustered strongly together. With TRBV5-6, TRBV5-1 and TRBV20-1 included, about five TRBV segments were more frequent in patients than in controls.

The library was made from cDNA and included unique molecular identifiers. The T cell input of about 1 to 10 million gave about half a million cDNA molecules. Using its own MiXCR run on the PCR reads, TCRdb lists one record per CDR3 protein. The table includes 750,000 to 950,000 distinct CDR3 sequences, approximately 57% detected once. V lost 0 bases, J lost 7 bases, and 18 bases lay in between. CDR3 size: 16 residues. Germline V gene sequence: CDR1 LGHDT, CDR2 YNNKEL (reference sequence). The J gene is TRBJ2-5, the V gene TRBV3-1; TRBD2 might be the D (5 bases). The sequence derives from a girl aged 5 to 17 with multiple sclerosis. Sequenced sample: blood. The CDR3 protein is CASSQEKRAPMRTQYF. In DNA, the CDR3 is TGTGCCAGCAGCCAAGAAAAGAGGGCCCCAATGAGGACCCAGTACTTC.